These T cell receptor beta chains were read from a single sample in a study of shared clonotypes between healthy human individuals. Repertoires were generated with immunoSEQ multiplex PCR, while TCRdb's copy carries only in-frame clones and drops some. The sample shows some 470,000 clones, 76% of them seen only once. The sequencing input was PBMCs. The receptor source for this set is a woman between 40 and 50 years old in good health. Some clones in this sample may be carry-over from other donors' samples. CDR3s include the opening cysteine and the closing phenylalanine or tryptophan.

V gene,J gene,CDR3 protein
TRBV18,TRBJ2-5,CASSPGLETQYF
TRBV30,TRBJ2-3,CAWRRRGDPYTDTQYF
TRBV7-2,TRBJ2-7,CASSLELYYEQYF
TRBV7-2,TRBJ1-1,CASSPETGEAFF
TRBV5-1,TRBJ2-6,CASSLALSGANVLTF
TRBV2,TRBJ1-2,CASTSDSRGYTF
TRBV27,TRBJ2-7,CASSSGQGPYEQYF
TRBV28,TRBJ1-2,CASSLDRRVPYGYTF
TRBV28,TRBJ2-3,CASSVTGRESTDTQYF
TRBV2,TRBJ1-2,CASTTGFDGYTF
TRBV4-2,TRBJ2-1,CASSDTSLVYNEQFF
TRBV7-9,TRBJ2-5,CASSLWRAGETQYF
TRBV7-9,TRBJ2-3,CASSLTRGSSDTQYF
TRBV15,TRBJ2-2,CATSRVRTVNTGELFF
TRBV27,TRBJ2-7,CASSLTRRSYYEQYF
TRBV2,TRBJ2-2,CASSGGWQGRELFF
TRBV18,TRBJ1-2,CASSPPSGSLNYGYTF
TRBV7-9,TRBJ2-1,CASETNYNEQFF
TRBV7-9,TRBJ1-2,CASGDRRGANYGYTF
TRBV5-1,TRBJ2-1,CASSPQPSAAGYNEQFF
TRBV29-1,TRBJ2-5,CSVRTGEETQYF
TRBV6-6,TRBJ2-3,CASRRRASGTDTQYF
TRBV7-9,TRBJ2-2,CASSLRLGLRGLTGELFF
TRBV5-1,TRBJ2-7,CASSLVGLAYEQYF
TRBV2,TRBJ1-1,CASRYRDNFEAFF
TRBV29-1,TRBJ2-6,CSVVSGSGANVLTF
TRBV7-9,TRBJ1-2,CASSLIARGYGYTF
TRBV5-1,TRBJ1-3,CASSLGFANSGNTIYF
TRBV15,TRBJ2-3,CATSRGGTGRTDTQYF
TRBV28,TRBJ2-5,CASSFVGGGETQYF
TRBV28,TRBJ2-3,CASSLGVATTSTDTQYF
TRBV28,TRBJ2-2,CASRRGMNTGELFF
TRBV9,TRBJ2-1,CASSVGTSGRAEQFF
TRBV9,TRBJ2-2,CASSAWTGGSGGELFF
TRBV29-1,TRBJ1-2,CSVGGTAGGYTF
TRBV29-1,TRBJ1-2,CSVDLREHGYTF
TRBV11-3,TRBJ2-3,CASSLGGTGDTQYF
TRBV30,TRBJ2-5,CAWCPMGETQYF
TRBV5-1,TRBJ1-1,CASSVSGGPTDTEAFF
TRBV5-1,TRBJ2-1,CASSKGQGRHNEQFF
TRBV6-4,TRBJ2-7,CASSDALDGRNEQYF
TRBV7-8,TRBJ2-3,CASSGPRRGRGDTQYF
TRBV5-4,TRBJ2-3,CASSAPGTSTDTQYF
TRBV5-1,TRBJ1-2,CASSPPPGYTF
TRBV5-5,TRBJ1-5,CASSGGAVNSNQPQHF